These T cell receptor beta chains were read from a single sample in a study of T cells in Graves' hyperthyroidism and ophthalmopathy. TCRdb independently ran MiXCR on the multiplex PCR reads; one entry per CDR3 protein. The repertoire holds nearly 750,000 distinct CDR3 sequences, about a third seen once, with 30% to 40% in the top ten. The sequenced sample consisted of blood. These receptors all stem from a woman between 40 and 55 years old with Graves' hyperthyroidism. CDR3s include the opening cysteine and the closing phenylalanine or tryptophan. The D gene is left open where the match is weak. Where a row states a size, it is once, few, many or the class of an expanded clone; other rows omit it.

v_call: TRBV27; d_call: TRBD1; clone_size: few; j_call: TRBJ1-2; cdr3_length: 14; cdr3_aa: CASSSDRGGNGYTF; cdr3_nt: TGTGCCAGCAGTTCGGACAGGGGAGGAAATGGCTACACCTTC
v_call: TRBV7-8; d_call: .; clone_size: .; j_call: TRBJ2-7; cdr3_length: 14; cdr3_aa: CASSQTWGAREQYF; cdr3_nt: TGCGCCAGCAGCCAGACATGGGGGGCACGGGAGCAGTACTTC
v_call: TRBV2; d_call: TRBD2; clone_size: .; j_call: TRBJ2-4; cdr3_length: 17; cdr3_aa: CASSEGGGGVTKNIQYF; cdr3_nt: TGTGCCAGCAGTGAAGGGGGCGGGGGAGTAACCAAAAACATTCAGTACTTC
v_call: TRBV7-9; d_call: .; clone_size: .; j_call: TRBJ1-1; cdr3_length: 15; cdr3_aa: CASSRGRPMNTEAFF; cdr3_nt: TGTGCCAGCAGCCGGGGACGGCCGATGAACACTGAAGCTTTCTTT
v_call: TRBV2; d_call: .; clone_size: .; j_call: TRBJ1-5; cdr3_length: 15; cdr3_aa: CASSEDRGGNQPQHF; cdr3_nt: TGTGCCAGCAGTGAAGATCGTGGGGGAAATCAGCCCCAGCATTTT
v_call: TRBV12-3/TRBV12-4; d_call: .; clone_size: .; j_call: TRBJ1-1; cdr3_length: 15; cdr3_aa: CASSLILGRNTEAFF; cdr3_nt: TGTGCCAGCAGTTTAATCCTGGGGAGGAACACTGAAGCTTTCTTT
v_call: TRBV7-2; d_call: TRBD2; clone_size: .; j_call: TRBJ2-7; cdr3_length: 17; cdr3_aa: CASSNSGLAGVSYEQYF; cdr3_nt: TGTGCCAGCAGCAACTCCGGACTAGCGGGAGTTAGCTACGAGCAGTACTTC
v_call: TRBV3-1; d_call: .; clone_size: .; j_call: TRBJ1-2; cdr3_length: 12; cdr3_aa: CASTTTGNGYTF; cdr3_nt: TGTGCCAGCACCACTACAGGGAACGGCTACACCTTC
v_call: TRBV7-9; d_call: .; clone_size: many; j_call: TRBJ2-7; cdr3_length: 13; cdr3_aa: CASSRAETYEQYF; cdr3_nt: TGTGCCAGCAGCCGAGCGGAGACCTACGAGCAGTACTTC
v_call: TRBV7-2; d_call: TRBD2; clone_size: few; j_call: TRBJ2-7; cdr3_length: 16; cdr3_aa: CASSLDSVAGEYEQYF; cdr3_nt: TGTGCCAGCAGCTTAGATTCGGTAGCGGGAGAATACGAGCAGTACTTC
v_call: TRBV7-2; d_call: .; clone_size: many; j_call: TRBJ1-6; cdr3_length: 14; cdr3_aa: CASSSGNTGTNLHF; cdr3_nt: TGTGCCAGCAGCTCTGGGAATACCGGGACAAACCTCCACTTT
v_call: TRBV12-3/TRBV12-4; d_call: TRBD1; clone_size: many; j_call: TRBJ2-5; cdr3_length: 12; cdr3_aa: CASGQGAVPQYF; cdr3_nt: TGTGCCAGCGGTCAGGGGGCTGTCCCCCAGTACTTC
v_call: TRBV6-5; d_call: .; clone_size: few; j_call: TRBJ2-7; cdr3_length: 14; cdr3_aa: CASSYSPETYEQYF; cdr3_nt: TGTGCCAGCAGTTACTCGCCCGAAACCTACGAGCAGTACTTC
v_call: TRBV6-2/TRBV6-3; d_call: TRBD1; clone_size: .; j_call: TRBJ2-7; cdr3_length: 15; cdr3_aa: CASRTGTGWAYEQYF; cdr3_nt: TGTGCCAGCCGGACCGGGACAGGTTGGGCCTACGAGCAGTACTTC
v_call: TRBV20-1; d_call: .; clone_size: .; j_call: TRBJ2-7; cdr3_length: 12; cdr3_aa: CSATPGAEEQYF; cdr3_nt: TGCAGTGCTACGCCGGGGGCAGAAGAGCAGTACTTC
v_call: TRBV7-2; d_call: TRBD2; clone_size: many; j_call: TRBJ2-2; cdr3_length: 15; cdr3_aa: CASSPSGTYTGELFF; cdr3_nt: TGTGCCAGCAGCCCCAGCGGGACCTACACCGGGGAGCTGTTTTTT
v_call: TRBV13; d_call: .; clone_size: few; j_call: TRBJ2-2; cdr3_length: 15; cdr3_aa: CASSPDGRGTGELFF; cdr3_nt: TGTGCCAGCAGCCCAGACGGGCGGGGCACCGGGGAGCTGTTTTTT
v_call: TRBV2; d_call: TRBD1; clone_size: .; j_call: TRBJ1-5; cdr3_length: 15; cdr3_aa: CASSGTGAGNQPQHF; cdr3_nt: TGTGCCAGCAGTGGGACAGGGGCAGGCAATCAGCCCCAGCATTTT
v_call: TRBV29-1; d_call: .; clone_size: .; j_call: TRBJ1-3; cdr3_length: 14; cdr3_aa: CSVDDGHSGNTIYF; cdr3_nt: TGCAGCGTTGACGACGGGCACTCTGGAAACACCATATATTTT
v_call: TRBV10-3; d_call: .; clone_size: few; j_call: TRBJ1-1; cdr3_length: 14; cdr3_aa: CAIRSDRLNTEAFF; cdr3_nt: TGTGCCATCAGGTCTGACAGGTTGAACACTGAAGCTTTCTTT
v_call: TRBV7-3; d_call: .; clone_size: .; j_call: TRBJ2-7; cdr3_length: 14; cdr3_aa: CASSLSRDTYEQYF; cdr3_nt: TGTGCCAGCAGCTTGTCGAGGGACACCTACGAGCAGTACTTC
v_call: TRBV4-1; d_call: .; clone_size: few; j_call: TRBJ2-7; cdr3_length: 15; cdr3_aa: CASSQDGTGGDEQYF; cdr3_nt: TGCGCCAGCAGCCAAGACGGCACAGGAGGAGACGAGCAGTACTTC
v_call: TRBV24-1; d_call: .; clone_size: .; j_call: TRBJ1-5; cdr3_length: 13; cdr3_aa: CASRLQNDQPQHF; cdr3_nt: TGTGCCAGCAGATTACAGAATGATCAGCCCCAGCATTTT
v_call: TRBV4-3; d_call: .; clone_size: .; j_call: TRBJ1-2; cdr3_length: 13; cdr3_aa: CASSQLSQHGYTF; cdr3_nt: TGCGCCAGCAGCCAATTATCCCAGCATGGCTACACCTTC
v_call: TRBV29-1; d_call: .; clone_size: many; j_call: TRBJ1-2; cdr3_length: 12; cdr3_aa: CSTWDANYGYTF; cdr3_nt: TGCAGCACCTGGGACGCCAACTATGGCTACACCTTC
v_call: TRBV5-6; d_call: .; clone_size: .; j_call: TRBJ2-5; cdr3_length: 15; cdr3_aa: CASSFRGDPKETQYF; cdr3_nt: TGTGCCAGCAGCTTCAGAGGGGACCCAAAAGAGACCCAGTACTTC
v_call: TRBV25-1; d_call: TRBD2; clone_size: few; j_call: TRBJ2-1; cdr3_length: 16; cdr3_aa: CASSEYGGRAMYEQFF; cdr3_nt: TGTGCCAGCAGTGAATACGGCGGGAGGGCCATGTATGAGCAGTTCTTC
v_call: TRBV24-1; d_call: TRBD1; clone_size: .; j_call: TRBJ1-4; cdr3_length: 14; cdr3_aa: CATSETGLSEKLFF; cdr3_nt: TGTGCCACCAGTGAGACAGGGCTCTCTGAAAAACTGTTTTTT
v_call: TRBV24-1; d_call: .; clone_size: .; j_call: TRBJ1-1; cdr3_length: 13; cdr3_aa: CATSFGVNTEAFF; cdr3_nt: TGTGCCACCAGTTTCGGAGTGAACACTGAAGCTTTCTTT
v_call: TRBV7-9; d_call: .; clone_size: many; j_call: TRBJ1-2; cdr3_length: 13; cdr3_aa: CASSQTDNYGYTF; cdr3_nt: TGTGCCAGCAGCCAAACGGACAACTATGGCTACACCTTC
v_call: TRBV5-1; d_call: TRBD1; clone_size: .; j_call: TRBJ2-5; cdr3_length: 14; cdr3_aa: CASSKDRSQETQYF; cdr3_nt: TGCGCCAGCAGCAAGGACAGGTCACAAGAGACCCAGTACTTC
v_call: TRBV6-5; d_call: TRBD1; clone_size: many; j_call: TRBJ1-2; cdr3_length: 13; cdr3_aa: CASTRTTGGYYTF; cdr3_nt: TGTGCCAGCACACGTACAACAGGGGGATATTACACCTTC
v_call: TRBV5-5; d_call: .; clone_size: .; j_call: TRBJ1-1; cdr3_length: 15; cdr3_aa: CASSPTGGRRTEAFF; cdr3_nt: TGCGCCAGCAGCCCTACGGGGGGTCGTAGAACTGAAGCTTTCTTT
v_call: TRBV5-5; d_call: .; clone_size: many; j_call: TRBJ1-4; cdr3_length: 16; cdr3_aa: CASSFRTAKANEKLFF; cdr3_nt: TGTGCCAGCAGCTTTCGGACCGCGAAGGCTAATGAAAAACTGTTTTTT
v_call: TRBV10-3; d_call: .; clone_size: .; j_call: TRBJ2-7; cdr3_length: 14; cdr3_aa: CAISAGDSSYEQYF; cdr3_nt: TGTGCCATCAGTGCGGGGGACAGTTCCTACGAGCAGTACTTC
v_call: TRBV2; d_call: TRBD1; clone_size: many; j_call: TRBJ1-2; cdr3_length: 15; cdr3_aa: CASSELQGVNYGYTF; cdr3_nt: TGTGCCAGCAGTGAACTTCAGGGGGTGAACTATGGCTACACCTTC
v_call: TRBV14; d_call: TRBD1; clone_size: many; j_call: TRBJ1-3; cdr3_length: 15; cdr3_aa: CASSSRDRGRNTIYF; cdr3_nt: TGTGCCAGCAGCAGCCGGGACAGGGGAAGAAACACCATATATTTT
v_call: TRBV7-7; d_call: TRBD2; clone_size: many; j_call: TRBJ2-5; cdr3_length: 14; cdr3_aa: CASSATSVQETQYF; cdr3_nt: TGTGCTAGCAGCGCCACTAGCGTACAAGAGACCCAGTACTTC
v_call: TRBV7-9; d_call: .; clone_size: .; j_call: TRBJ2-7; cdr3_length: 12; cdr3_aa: CASSETLDEQYF; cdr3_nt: TGTGCCAGCAGCGAAACGTTGGATGAGCAGTACTTC
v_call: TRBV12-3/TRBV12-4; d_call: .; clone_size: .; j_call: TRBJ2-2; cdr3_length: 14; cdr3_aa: CASGYPGGTGELFF; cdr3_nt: TGTGCTAGTGGTTATCCGGGTGGGACCGGGGAGCTGTTTTTT
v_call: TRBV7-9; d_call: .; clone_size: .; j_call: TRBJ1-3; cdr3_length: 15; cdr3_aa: CASRLGGGSGNTIYF; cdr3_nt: TGTGCCAGCAGGCTAGGAGGCGGCTCTGGAAACACCATATATTTT
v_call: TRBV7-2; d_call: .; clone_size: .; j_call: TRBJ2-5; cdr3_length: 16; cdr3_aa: CASSLGQGQRGNIQYF; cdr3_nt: TGTGCCAGCAGCTTAGGGCAGGGACAGCGGGGGAATATTCAGTACTTC
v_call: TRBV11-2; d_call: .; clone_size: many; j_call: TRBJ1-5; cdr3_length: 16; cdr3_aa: CASSPSGQHSNQPQHF; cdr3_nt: TGTGCCAGCAGCCCTAGTGGACAGCATAGCAATCAGCCCCAGCATTTT
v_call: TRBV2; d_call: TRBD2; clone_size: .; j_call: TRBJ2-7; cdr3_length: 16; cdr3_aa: CASSGGSQLAGYEQYF; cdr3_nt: TGTGCCAGCAGTGGGGGATCCCAACTAGCGGGATACGAGCAGTACTTC
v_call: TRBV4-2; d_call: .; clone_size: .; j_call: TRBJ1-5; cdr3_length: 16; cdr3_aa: CASSSGRDLGNQPQHF; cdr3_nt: TGTGCCAGCAGTAGCGGACGGGATCTCGGCAATCAGCCCCAGCATTTT